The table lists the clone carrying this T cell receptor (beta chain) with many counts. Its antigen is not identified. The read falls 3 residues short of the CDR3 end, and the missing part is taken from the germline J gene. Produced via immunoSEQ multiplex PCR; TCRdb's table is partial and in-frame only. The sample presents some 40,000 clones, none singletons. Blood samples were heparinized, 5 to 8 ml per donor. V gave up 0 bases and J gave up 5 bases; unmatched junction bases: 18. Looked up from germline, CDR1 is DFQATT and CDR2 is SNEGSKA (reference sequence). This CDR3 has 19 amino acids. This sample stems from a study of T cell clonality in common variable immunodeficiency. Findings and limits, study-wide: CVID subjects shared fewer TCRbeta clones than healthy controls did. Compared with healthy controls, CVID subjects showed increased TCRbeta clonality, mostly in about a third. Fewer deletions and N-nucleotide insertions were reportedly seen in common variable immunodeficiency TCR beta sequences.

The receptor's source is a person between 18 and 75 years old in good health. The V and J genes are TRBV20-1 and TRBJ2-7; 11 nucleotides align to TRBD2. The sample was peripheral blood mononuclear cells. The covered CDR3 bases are TGCAGTGCTAGAGAACCCGCGAGGCTAGCGGGAGGTCATAGGGACGAG. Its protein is CSAREPARLAGGHRDE. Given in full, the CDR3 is CSAREPARLAGGHRDEQYF.